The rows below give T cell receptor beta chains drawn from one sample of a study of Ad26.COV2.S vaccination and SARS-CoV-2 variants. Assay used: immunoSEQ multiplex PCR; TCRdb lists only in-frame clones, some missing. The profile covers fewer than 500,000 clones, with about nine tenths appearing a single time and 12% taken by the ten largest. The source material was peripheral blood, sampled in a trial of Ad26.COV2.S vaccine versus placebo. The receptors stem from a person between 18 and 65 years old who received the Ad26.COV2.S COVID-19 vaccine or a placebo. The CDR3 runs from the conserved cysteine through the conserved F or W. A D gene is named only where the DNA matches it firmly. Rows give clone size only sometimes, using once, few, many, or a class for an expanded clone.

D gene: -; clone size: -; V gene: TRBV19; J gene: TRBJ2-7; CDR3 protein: CASRWRRGHYYEQYF; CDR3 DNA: TGTGCCAGTAGATGGAGGCGGGGACACTACTACGAGCAGTACTTC
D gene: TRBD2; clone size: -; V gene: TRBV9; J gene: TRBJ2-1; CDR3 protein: CASSKAGAGTSGINEQFF; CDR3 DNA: TGTGCCAGCAGCAAAGCGGGAGCCGGGACTAGCGGGATTAATGAGCAGTTCTTC
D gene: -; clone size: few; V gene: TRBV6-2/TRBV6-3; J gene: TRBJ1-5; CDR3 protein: CASSRGAPRQPQHF; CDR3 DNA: TGTGCCAGCAGCAGAGGGGCCCCAAGACAGCCCCAGCATTTT
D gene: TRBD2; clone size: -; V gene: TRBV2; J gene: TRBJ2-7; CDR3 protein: CASIRISGSYEQYF; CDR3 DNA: TGTGCCAGCATTCGGATTAGCGGGAGCTACGAGCAGTACTTC
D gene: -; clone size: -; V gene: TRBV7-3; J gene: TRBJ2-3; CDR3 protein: CASSPMTELTDTQYF; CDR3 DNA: TGTGCCAGCAGCCCGATGACAGAACTCACAGATACGCAGTATTTT
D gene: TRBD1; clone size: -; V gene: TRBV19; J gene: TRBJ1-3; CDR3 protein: CASSMGQNSGNTIYF; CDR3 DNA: TGTGCCAGTAGTATGGGACAGAACTCTGGAAACACCATATATTTT
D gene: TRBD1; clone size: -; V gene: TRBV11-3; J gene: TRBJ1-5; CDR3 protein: CASSWGWDSQHF; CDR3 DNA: TGTGCCAGCAGCTGGGGGTGGGACAGCCAGCATTTT
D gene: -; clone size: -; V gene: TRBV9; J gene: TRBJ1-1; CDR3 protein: CASSAVGANTEAFF; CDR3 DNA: TGTGCCAGCAGCGCTGTTGGGGCGAACACTGAAGCTTTCTTT
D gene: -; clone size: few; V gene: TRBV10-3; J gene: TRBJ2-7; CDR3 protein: CAISEAKVTYEQYF; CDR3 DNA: TGTGCCATCAGTGAGGCCAAGGTCACCTACGAGCAGTACTTC
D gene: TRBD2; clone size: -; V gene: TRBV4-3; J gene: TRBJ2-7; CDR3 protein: CASSQEFPSGVLYEQYF; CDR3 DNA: TGCGCCAGCAGCCAAGAGTTCCCTAGCGGGGTTCTCTACGAGCAGTACTTC
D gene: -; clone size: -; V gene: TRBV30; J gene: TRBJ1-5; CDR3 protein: CAWGGSNQPQHF; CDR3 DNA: TGTGCCTGGGGGGGGAGCAATCAGCCCCAGCATTTT
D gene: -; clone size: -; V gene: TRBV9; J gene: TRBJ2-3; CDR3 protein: CASSTHSGTDTQYF; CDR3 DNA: TGTGCCAGCAGCACCCACTCGGGAACCGATACGCAGTATTTT
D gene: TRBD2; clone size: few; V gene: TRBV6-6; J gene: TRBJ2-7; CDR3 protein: CASTGGVIYEQYF; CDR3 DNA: TGTGCCAGCACGGGAGGGGTTATCTACGAGCAGTACTTC
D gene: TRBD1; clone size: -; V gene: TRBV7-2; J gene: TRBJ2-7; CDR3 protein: CASSLGTASYEQYF; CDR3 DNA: TGTGCCAGCAGCTTGGGGACAGCATCCTACGAGCAGTACTTC
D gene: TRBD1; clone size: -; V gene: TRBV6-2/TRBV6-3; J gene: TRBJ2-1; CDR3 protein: CASSSRTGSDEQFF; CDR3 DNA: TGTGCCAGCAGTTCGCGGACAGGATCGGATGAGCAGTTCTTC
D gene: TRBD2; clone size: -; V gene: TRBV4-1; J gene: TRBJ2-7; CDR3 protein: CASSQGWVAGVYEQYF; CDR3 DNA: TGCGCCAGCAGCCAAGGGTGGGTAGCGGGAGTCTACGAGCAGTACTTC
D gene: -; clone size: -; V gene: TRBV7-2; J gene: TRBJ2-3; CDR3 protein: CASSLAPGTDTQYF; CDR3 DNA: TGTGCCAGCAGCTTAGCGCCCGGCACAGATACGCAGTATTTT
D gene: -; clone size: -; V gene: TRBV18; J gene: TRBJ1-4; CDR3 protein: CASSPPFGNEKLFF; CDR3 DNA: TGTGCCAGCTCACCACCGTTCGGAAATGAAAAACTGTTTTTT
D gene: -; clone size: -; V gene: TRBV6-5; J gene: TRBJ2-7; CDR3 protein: CASSYGPGSHEQYF; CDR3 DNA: TGTGCCAGCAGTTACGGCCCAGGATCCCACGAGCAGTACTTC
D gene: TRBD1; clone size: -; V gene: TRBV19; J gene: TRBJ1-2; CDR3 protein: CASSIGQGYGYTF; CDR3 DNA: TGTGCCAGTAGTATTGGACAGGGATATGGCTACACCTTC
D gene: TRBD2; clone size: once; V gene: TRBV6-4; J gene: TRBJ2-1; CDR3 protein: CASRAHRTSGRYEQFF; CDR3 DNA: TGTGCCAGCAGGGCCCACAGGACTAGCGGGAGATATGAGCAGTTCTTC
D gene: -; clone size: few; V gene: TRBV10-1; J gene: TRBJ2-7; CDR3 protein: CASSEAGTGTYEQYF; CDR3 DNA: TGCGCCAGCAGTGAAGCGGGGACAGGAACCTACGAGCAGTACTTC
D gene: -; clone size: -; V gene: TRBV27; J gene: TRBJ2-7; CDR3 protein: CATYTGSSHEQYF; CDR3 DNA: TGTGCCACCTACACAGGGTCTTCCCACGAGCAGTACTTC
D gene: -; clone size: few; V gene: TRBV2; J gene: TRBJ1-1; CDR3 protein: CASKNSNTEAFF; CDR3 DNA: TGTGCCAGCAAGAACTCGAACACTGAAGCTTTCTTT
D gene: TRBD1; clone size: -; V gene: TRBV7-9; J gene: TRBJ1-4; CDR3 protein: CASSLVVGTGIEKLFF; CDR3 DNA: TGTGCCAGCAGCTTAGTAGTCGGGACAGGGATTGAAAAACTGTTTTTT
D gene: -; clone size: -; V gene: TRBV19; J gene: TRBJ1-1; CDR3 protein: CASSIIGAEQGAFF; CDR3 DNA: TGTGCCAGTAGTATTATAGGGGCAGAGCAGGGAGCTTTCTTT
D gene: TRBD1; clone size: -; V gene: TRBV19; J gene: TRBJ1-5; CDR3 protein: CATGGTGVSDQPQHF; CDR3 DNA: TGTGCCACGGGGGGGACAGGGGTGTCGGATCAGCCCCAGCATTTT
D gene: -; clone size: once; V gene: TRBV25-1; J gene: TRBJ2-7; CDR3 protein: CASRSWGAYEQYF; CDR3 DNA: TGTGCCAGCCGTTCGTGGGGGGCCTACGAGCAGTACTTC
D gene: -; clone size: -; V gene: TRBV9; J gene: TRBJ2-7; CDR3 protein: CASSVGEVGEQYF; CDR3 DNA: TGTGCCAGCAGCGTAGGTGAGGTCGGCGAGCAGTACTTC
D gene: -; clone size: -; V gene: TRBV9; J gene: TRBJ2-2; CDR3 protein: CASSVGGAGTGELFF; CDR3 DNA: TGTGCCAGCAGCGTTGGGGGGGCTGGTACCGGGGAGCTGTTTTTT
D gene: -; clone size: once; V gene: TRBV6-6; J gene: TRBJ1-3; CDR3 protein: CASSFGNTIYF; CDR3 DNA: TGTGCCAGCAGCTTTGGAAACACCATATATTTT
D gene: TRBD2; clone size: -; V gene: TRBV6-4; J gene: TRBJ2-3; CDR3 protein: CASSDSTSGPTDTQYF; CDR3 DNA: TGTGCCAGCAGTGACTCTACTAGCGGACCCACAGATACGCAGTATTTT
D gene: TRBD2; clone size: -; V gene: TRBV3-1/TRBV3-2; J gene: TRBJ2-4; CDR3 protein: CASSEAGVGIQYF; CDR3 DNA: TGTGCCAGCAGCGAAGCGGGAGTTGGCATTCAGTACTTC
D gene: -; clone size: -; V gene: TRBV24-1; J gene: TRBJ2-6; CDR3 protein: CATSDPEKQGPTGANVLTF; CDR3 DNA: TGTGCCACCAGTGACCCAGAGAAACAGGGACCCACTGGGGCCAACGTCCTGACTTTC
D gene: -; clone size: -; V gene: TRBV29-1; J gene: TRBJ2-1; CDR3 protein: CSAGRNNEQFF; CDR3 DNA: TGCAGCGCCGGTAGGAACAATGAGCAGTTCTTC
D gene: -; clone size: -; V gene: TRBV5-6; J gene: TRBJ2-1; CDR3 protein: CASSLLQANEQFF; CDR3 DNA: TGTGCCAGCAGCTTACTACAGGCCAATGAGCAGTTCTTC
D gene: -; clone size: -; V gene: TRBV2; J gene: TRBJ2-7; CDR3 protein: CASKGQGSYEQYF; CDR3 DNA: TGTGCCAGCAAAGGACAAGGCTCCTACGAGCAGTACTTC
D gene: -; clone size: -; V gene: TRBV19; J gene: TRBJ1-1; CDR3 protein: CASSTGPIHTEAFF; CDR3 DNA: TGTGCCAGTAGTACGGGTCCAATTCACACTGAAGCTTTCTTT
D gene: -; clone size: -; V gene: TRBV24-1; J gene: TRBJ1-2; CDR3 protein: CATSDPGEGEGYTF; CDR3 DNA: TGTGCCACCAGTGACCCTGGGGAGGGAGAAGGCTACACCTTC
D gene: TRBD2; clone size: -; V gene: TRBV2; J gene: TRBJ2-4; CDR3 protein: CASRRLAGGRDIQYF; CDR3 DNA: TGTGCCAGCCGGAGATTAGCGGGGGGTAGGGACATTCAGTACTTC
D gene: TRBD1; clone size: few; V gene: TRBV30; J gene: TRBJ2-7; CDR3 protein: CAWSATDRGTKQYF; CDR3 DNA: TGTGCCTGGAGTGCAACGGACAGGGGAACGAAGCAGTACTTC
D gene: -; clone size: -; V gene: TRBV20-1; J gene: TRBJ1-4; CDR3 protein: CSAPGEGKLFF; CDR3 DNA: TGCAGTGCCCCCGGGGAGGGAAAACTGTTTTTT
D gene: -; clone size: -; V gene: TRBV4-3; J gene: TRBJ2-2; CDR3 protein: CASSQEIVSPGELFF; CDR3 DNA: TGCGCCAGCAGCCAAGAAATAGTAAGCCCCGGGGAGCTGTTTTTT
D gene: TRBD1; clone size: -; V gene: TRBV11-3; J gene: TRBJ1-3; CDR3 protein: CASSPKGPDRASGNTIYF; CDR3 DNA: TGTGCCAGCAGCCCCAAGGGACCGGACAGGGCTTCTGGAAACACCATATATTTT
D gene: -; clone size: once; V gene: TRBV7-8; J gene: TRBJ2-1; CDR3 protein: CASSLRGTLHNEQFF; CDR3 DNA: TGTGCCAGCAGCTTACGGGGGACTCTACACAATGAGCAGTTCTTC
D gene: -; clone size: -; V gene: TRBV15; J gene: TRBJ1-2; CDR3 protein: CATSRDLTDHGYTF; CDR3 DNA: TGTGCCACCAGCAGAGATCTCACGGACCATGGCTACACCTTC
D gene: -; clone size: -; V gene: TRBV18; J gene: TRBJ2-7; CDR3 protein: CASSDRQELTYEQYF; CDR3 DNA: TGTGCCAGCTCAGATAGACAGGAATTAACCTACGAGCAGTACTTC
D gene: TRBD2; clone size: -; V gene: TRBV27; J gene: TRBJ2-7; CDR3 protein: CASSNRLAGVYYEQYF; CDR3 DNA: TGTGCCAGCAGTAACAGACTAGCGGGAGTGTATTACGAGCAGTACTTC
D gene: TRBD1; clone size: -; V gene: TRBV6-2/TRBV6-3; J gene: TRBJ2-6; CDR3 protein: CASSPTGAGGANVLTF; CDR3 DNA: TGTGCCAGCAGTCCGACAGGGGCGGGAGGGGCCAACGTCCTGACTTTC
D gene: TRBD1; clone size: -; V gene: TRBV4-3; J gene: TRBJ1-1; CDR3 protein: CASSQSTGVGTEAFF; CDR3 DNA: TGCGCCAGCAGCCAATCGACAGGGGTAGGCACTGAAGCTTTCTTT
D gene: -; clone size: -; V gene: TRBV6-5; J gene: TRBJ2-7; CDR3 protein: CASSYSMADSYEQYF; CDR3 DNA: TGTGCCAGCAGTTACTCGATGGCTGATTCCTACGAGCAGTACTTC